This entry concerns a single T cell receptor beta chain. Its antigen remains unknown. In the same sample, other DNA sequences code for this CDR3. These data are taken from a study of beta chain features in type 1 diabetes. Overall study results and limits: In all four CD4+ subsets, TCRB CDR3 length was significantly, moderately reduced in type 1 diabetes.

This CDR3 has 14 amino acids. Germline-derived CDR1 and CDR2 are SGHTA and FQGNSA. V was pared by 5 bases and J by 3 bases, with 4 bases of the junction left unmatched. The investigators reverse transcribed all of the isolated RNA, so they sequenced expressed TCRB transcripts. Libraries were prepared by immunoSEQ multiplex PCR; TCRdb keeps only in-frame clonotypes and omits some of them. Among about 260,000 clones, 20% were seen once, and the ten largest hold roughly 0.028%. The origin of this receptor is a woman aged 40 to 50 with type 1 diabetes. This chain joins TRBV7-2 and TRBJ1-5; 7 bases are a match to TRBD1. The sequencing sample was made of naive CD4+ T cells from blood. Written as DNA, the CDR3 is TGTGCCAGCAGCCTGGGACAGTTCAATCAGCCCCAGCATTTT. Its translation is CASSLGQFNQPQHF.